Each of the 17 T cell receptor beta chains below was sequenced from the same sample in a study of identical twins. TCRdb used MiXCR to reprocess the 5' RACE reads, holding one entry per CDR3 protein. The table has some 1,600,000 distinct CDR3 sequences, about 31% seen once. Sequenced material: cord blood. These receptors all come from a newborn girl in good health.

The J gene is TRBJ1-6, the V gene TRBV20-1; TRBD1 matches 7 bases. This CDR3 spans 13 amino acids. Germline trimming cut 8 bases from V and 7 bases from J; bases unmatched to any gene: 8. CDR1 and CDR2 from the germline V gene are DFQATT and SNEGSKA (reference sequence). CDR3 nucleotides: TGCAGTACTCCAGGAGGGGGCAATTCACCCCTCCACTTT. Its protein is CSTPGGGNSPLHF.

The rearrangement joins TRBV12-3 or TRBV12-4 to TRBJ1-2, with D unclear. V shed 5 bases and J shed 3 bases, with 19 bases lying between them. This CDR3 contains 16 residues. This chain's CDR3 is CASSRATFNLYYGYTF. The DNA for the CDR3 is TGTGCCAGCAGTCGCGCCACGTTCAACCTTTACTATGGCTACACCTTC.

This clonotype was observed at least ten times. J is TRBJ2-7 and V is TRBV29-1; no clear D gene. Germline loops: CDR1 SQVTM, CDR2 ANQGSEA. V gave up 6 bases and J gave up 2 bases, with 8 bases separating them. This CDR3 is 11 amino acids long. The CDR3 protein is CSVLTAYEQYF. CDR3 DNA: TGCAGCGTCCTTACGGCCTACGAGCAGTACTTC.

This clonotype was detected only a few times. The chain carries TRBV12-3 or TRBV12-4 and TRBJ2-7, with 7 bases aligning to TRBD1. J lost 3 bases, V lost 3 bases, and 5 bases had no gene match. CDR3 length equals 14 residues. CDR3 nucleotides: TGTGCCAGCAGTTTCGACAGGGAAATCTACGAGCAGTACTTC. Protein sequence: CASSFDREIYEQYF.

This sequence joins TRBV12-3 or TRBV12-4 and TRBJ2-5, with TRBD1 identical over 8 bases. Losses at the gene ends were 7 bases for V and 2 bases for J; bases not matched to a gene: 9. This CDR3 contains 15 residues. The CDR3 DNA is TGTGCCAGCACGCCGACAGGGGCAAATCAAGAGACCCAGTACTTC. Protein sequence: CASTPTGANQETQYF.

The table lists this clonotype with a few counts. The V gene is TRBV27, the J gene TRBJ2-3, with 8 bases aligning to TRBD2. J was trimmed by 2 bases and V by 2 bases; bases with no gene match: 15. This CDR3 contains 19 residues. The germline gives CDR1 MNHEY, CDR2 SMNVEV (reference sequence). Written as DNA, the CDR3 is TGTGCCAGCAGTTTAGGTCTAGCGGGTCTAGGCTTATACACAGATACGCAGTATTTT. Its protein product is CASSLGLAGLGLYTDTQYF.

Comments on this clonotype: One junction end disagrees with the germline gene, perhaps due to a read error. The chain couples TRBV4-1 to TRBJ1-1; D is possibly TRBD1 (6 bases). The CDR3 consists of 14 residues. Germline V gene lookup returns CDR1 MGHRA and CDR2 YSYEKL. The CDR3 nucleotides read TGCGCCAGCAGCCGATTACAGGGATTCACTGTAGCTTTCTTT. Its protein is CASSRLQGFTVAFF.

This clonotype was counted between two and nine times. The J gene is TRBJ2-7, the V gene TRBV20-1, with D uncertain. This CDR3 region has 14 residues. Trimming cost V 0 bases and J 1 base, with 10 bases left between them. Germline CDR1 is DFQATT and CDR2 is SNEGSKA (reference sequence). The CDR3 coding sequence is TGCAGTGCTAGAGATAAACGGAATTCCTACGAGCAGTACTTC. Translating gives CSARDKRNSYEQYF.

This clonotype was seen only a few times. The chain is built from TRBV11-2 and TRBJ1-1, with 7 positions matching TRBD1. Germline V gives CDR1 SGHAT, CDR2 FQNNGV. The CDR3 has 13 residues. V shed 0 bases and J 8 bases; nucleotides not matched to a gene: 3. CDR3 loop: CASSLERGREAFF. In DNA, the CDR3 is TGTGCCAGCAGCTTAGAAAGGGGGCGGGAAGCTTTCTTT.

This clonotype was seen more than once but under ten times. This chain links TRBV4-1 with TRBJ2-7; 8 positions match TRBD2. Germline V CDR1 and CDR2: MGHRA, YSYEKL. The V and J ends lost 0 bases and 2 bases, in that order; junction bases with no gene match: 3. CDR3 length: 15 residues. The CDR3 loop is CASSQETSGTYEQYF. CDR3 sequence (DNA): TGCGCCAGCAGCCAAGAAACTAGCGGAACCTACGAGCAGTACTTC.

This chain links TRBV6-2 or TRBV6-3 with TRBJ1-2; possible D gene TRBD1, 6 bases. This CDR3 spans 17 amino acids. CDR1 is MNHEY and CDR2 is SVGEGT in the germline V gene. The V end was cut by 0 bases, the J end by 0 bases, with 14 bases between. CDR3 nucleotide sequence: TGTGCCAGCAGTTACTCGACCCTCCGACAGGCTAACTATGGCTACACCTTC. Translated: CASSYSTLRQANYGYTF.

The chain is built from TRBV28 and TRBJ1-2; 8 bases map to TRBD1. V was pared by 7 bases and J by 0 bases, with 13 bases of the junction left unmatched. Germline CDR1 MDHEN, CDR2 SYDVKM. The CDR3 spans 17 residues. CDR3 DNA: TGTGCCAGCACTTTTACGGTCAGGGGGCTAACTAACTATGGCTACACCTTC. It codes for CASTFTVRGLTNYGYTF.

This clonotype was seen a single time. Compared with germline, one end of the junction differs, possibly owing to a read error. CDR3: CTSSESGAAGGYTF. In DNA, the CDR3 is TGTACCAGCAGTGAATCAGGGGCGGCAGGAGGCTACACCTTC. The V gene is TRBV25-1, the J gene TRBJ1-2, with D possibly matching TRBD1 (6 bases). CDR1 and CDR2 from the germline V gene are MGHDK and SYGVNS. The CDR3 totals 14 residues.

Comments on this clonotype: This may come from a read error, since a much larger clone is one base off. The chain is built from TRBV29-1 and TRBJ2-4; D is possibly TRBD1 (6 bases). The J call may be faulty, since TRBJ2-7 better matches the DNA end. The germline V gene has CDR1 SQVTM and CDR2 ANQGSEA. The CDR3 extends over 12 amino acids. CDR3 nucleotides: TGCGGCGTTGGCAGGGGTACCTACGAGCAGTACTTC. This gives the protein CGVGRGTYEQYF.

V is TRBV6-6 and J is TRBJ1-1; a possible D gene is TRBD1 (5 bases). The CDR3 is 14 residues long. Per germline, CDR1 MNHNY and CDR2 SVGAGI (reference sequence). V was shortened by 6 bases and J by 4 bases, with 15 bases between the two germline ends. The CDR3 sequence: CASSPDSSLTEAFF. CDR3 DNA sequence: TGTGCCAGCAGCCCCGACAGCTCTCTCACTGAAGCTTTCTTT.

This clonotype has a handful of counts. Here the CDR3 reads CASSLASTVSYGYTF. The CDR3 DNA sequence: TGCGCCAGCAGCTTGGCCTCGACAGTCTCCTATGGCTACACCTTC. The genes are TRBV5-1 and TRBJ1-2; D perhaps matches TRBD1 (5 bases). The V gene's germline CDR1 is SGHRS and CDR2 YFSETQ. Trimming left V 0 bases short and J 4 bases short, with 13 bases between. CDR3 size: 15 residues.

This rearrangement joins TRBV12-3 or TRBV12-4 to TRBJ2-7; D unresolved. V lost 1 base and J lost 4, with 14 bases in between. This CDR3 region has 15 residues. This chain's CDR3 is CASSLGPGRIYEQYF. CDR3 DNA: TGTGCCAGCAGTTTAGGCCCAGGTAGAATATACGAGCAGTACTTC.